This T cell receptor (beta chain) was captured in a study of CD8+ T cells in alopecia areata. RNA extraction and reverse transcription yielded cDNA as sequencing template. Clones were read by immunoSEQ multiplex PCR, and TCRdb kept only the in-frame ones, dropping some. The table lists under 250,000 clones, around 62% of them singletons. Per germline, CDR1 MGHDK and CDR2 SYGVNS. With 10 bases removed from V and 6 bases from J, the gap between germline ends came to 18 bases. The CDR3 has 13 residues. V usage is TRBV25-1 and J usage is TRBJ1-2; possibly TRBD1 for D (6 bases). The TCR sequence derives from a human donor with alopecia areata. This material consisted of CD4+ T cells sorted from blood, taken at week 0. Here the CDR3 DNA reads TGTGCCACCCAAGCGGGGGGCAGGGATGGCTACACCTTC. This encodes CATQAGGRDGYTF.